Listed here is a single T cell receptor (beta chain). Assay: immunoSEQ multiplex PCR; the TCRdb copy retains only in-frame clones and omits some. Here the sample spans about 200,000 clones, more than 85% being singletons. These data come from a study of blood T cell repertoires in COVID-19. The overall study: From the United States, Italy and Spain came samples of acute and convalescent COVID-19.

CDR1 is SGHRS, CDR2 YFSETQ, per germline. The length of the CDR3 is 14 residues. Between the trimmed V and J ends, which lost 3 bases and 3 bases, there was a span of 12 bases. The chain is built from TRBV5-1 and TRBJ1-2, with TRBD1 as a possible D gene (6 bases). This clonotype was sampled from a man in his sixties with acute or convalescent COVID-19. The sample taken for sequencing was peripheral blood. The CDR3 sequence: CASSSTGSDYGYTF. The CDR3 coding sequence is TGCGCCAGCAGCTCGACAGGAAGTGACTATGGCTACACCTTC. The whole variable domain, remainder taken from reference TRBV5-1 and TRBJ1-2, is KAGVTQTPRYLIKTRGQQVTLSCSPISGHRSVSWYQQTPGQGLQFLFEYFSETQRNKGNFPGRFSGRQFSNSRSEMNVSTLELGDSALYLCASSSTGSDYGYTFGSGTRLTVV.